The 21 T cell receptor beta chains below were found in one sample sequenced in a study of T cells in Graves' hyperthyroidism and ophthalmopathy. There were TCR beta CDR3 regions amplified from RNA transcripts. With the HTBI primer set, the TCR CDR3 went through a first round of RT-PCR. TCRdb analysed the multiplex PCR reads with MiXCR anew, one entry per CDR3 protein. This table has a few hundred thousand distinct CDR3 sequences, around a sixth appearing once. The source material was blood. Every receptor here comes from a man younger than 30 with Graves' ophthalmopathy.

The rearrangement uses TRBV7-9 and TRBJ2-5; D is unresolved. Germline V CDR1 and CDR2: SEHNR, FQNEAQ (reference sequence). The CDR3 length is 12 residues. V was clipped by 6 bases and J by 2 bases, with 7 bases between them. The CDR3 DNA follows: TGTGCCAGCAGAACCATTCAAGAGACCCAGTACTTC. Its translation is CASRTIQETQYF.

This clonotype showed up many times. The chain uses TRBV7-9 and TRBJ1-2; TRBD1 agrees at 11 bases. This CDR3 is 16 amino acids long. Germline V lookup: CDR1 SEHNR, CDR2 FQNEAQ (reference sequence). With 3 bases clipped from V and 7 bases from J, the junction kept 10 bases outside the gene matches. DNA for the CDR3: TGTGCCAGCAGCTTTGACATAGGACAGGGGGCTAGTGGCTACACCTTC. Translation gives CASSFDIGQGASGYTF.

Many counts were recorded for this clonotype. The chain combines TRBV6-1 with TRBJ2-7, with D possibly called TRBD1 or TRBD2 (5 bases each). The CDR3 runs to 15 residues. V gave up 2 bases and J gave up 1 base, with 12 bases separating them. The V gene's germline CDR1 is MNHNS and CDR2 SASEGT. The CDR3: CASSESGSPSYEQYF. CDR3 nucleotides: TGTGCCAGCAGTGAATCAGGGAGCCCTTCCTACGAGCAGTACTTC.

This clonotype has a count of ten or more. The gene calls are TRBV5-1 and TRBJ1-1; D ambiguous. V shed 4 bases and J shed 11 bases, with 15 bases lying between them. CDR3 length equals 12 residues. The germline V gene has CDR1 SGHRS and CDR2 YFSETQ. In DNA form, the CDR3 reads TGCGCCAGCAGCCCCGATGGGATCGGGGCTTTCTTT. Amino acid sequence: CASSPDGIGAFF.

Ten or more counts support this clonotype. The J gene is TRBJ1-1, the V gene TRBV11-2; no clear D. Per germline, CDR1 SGHAT and CDR2 FQNNGV. Deletions cut 0 bases from V and 0 bases from J, with 11 bases between. The CDR3 sequence is 16 residues long. CDR3 coding DNA: TGTGCCAGCAGCTTAGATCGCCCAGGCTTGAACACTGAAGCTTTCTTT. Its translation: CASSLDRPGLNTEAFF.

This clonotype was counted at least ten times. The rearrangement links TRBV10-1 to TRBJ2-3; D gene ambiguous. The CDR3 contains 14 residues. The germline V gene encodes CDR1 WNHNN and CDR2 SYGVQD (reference sequence). V was clipped by 4 bases and J by 0 bases, with 8 bases between them. CDR3 in DNA: TGCGCCAGCAGTGGTTTAGGCAGCACAGATACGCAGTATTTT. It specifies CASSGLGSTDTQYF.

Ten or more counts support this clonotype. V and J are TRBV28 and TRBJ2-7; 8 bases are shared with TRBD1. V gave up 6 bases and J gave up 2 bases; unmatched junction bases: 6. This CDR3 is 14 amino acids long. CDR1 and CDR2 from the germline V gene are MDHEN and SYDVKM. The CDR3 coding sequence is TGTGCCAGCAGCCCCGGACAGGGACCCTACGAGCAGTACTTC. Translating it yields CASSPGQGPYEQYF.

This chain links TRBV7-2 with TRBJ1-2; D may be TRBD1 (6 bases). Germline values: CDR1 SGHTA, CDR2 FQGNSA. Trimming shortened V by 1 base and J by 7 bases, and 10 bases separated the two germline ends. The CDR3 has 13 amino acids. The CDR3 reads CASSLDRASGYTF. DNA of the CDR3: TGTGCCAGCAGCTTAGACAGGGCGTCTGGCTACACCTTC.

The chain employs TRBV19 and TRBJ2-5, with D possibly TRBD2 on 5 matching bases. Germline V gene data show CDR1 as LNHDA and CDR2 as SQIVND (reference sequence). Deletions cut 5 bases from V and 5 bases from J, with 18 bases between. The CDR3 runs 15 residues. The CDR3 sequence: CASSSSGNSGETQYF. DNA for the CDR3: TGTGCCAGTAGTTCATCCGGGAATTCAGGCGAGACCCAGTACTTC.

The V gene is TRBV7-3, the J gene TRBJ2-5; 7 positions match TRBD2. Germline CDR1 SGHTA, CDR2 FQGTGA. The CDR3 extends over 13 amino acids. V trimming: 2 bases; J trimming: 13 bases; junction bases outside the gene matches: 10. The CDR3 nucleotides read TGTGCCAGCAGCTTAGGGGGGGGACTAACAAGGTACTTC. This sequence encodes CASSLGGGLTRYF.

The gene calls are TRBV3-1 and TRBJ1-1; the D gene is possibly TRBD1 (5 bases). The CDR3 consists of 21 residues. The V and J ends lost 2 bases and 0 bases respectively, with 28 bases between them. Germline CDR1 LGHDT, CDR2 YNNKEL (reference sequence). The CDR3 DNA sequence: TGTGCCAGCAGCCAACGAACGTTTAAGGGGCGGGACCTTCACATGAACACTGAAGCTTTCTTT. Translated: CASSQRTFKGRDLHMNTEAFF. The whole variable domain, remainder taken from reference TRBV3-1 and TRBJ1-1, is DTAVSQTPKYLVTQMGNDKSIKCEQNLGHDTMYWYKQDSKKFLKIMFSYNNKELIINETVPNRFSPKSPDKAHLNLHINSLELGDSAVYFCASSQRTFKGRDLHMNTEAFFGQGTRLTVV.

The sample holds a few counts of this clonotype. The V and J genes are TRBV7-6 and TRBJ2-7; D perhaps matches TRBD1 (6 bases). Germline-derived CDR1 and CDR2 are SGHVS and FNYEAQ. V was cut by 5 bases and J by 6 bases, with 17 bases left in between. The CDR3 is made up of 14 amino acids. The DNA of the CDR3 is TGTGCCAGCAGCCACCCAATGACAGGCCCCGAGCAGTACTTC. It specifies CASSHPMTGPEQYF.

The rearrangement links TRBV5-8 to TRBJ1-2, with unresolved D. CDR1 SGHTS and CDR2 YDEGEE come from the germline V gene. Deletions cut 4 bases from V and 6 bases from J, with 10 bases between. This CDR3 has 12 residues. The CDR3: CASSHDSNGYTF. CDR3 DNA sequence: TGTGCCAGCAGCCACGACTCCAATGGCTACACCTTC.

The table lists this clonotype with many counts. V usage is TRBV4-2 and J usage is TRBJ1-6; the D gene is possibly TRBD1 (5 bases). Germline V gene data show CDR1 as LGHNA and CDR2 as YNFKEQ. Between the trimmed V and J ends, which lost 2 bases and 7 bases, there was a span of 9 bases. CDR3 size: 14 residues. CDR3 sequence: CASSQSGDNSPLHF. CDR3 DNA sequence: TGTGCCAGCAGCCAATCGGGGGACAATTCACCCCTCCACTTT.

In its sample, this clonotype was seen a few times. The V and J genes are TRBV19 and TRBJ1-5, with TRBD1 identical over 8 bases. Germline lookup yields CDR1 LNHDA and CDR2 SQIVND (reference sequence). The V and J ends lost 5 bases and 4 bases, in that order; junction bases with no gene match: 7. This CDR3 is built from 15 residues. CDR3: CASSSTGEGNQPQHF. The CDR3, as DNA: TGTGCCAGTAGTTCGACAGGGGAGGGGAATCAGCCCCAGCATTTT. Full variable domain (remainder filled in from reference TRBV19 and TRBJ1-5): DGGITQSPKYLFRKEGQNVTLSCEQNLNHDAMYWYRQDPGQGLRLIYYSQIVNDFQKGDIAEGYSVSREKKESFPLTVTSAQKNPTAFYLCASSSTGEGNQPQHFGDGTRLSIL.

The V and J genes are TRBV11-2 and TRBJ1-2, with 10 bases fitting TRBD1. The CDR3 is 15 amino acids. Looked up from germline, CDR1 is SGHAT and CDR2 is FQNNGV. Trimming at V came to 5 bases and at J to 7 bases, leaving 10 bases not matched to a gene. The CDR3 bases are TGTGCCAGCAGCCTCCGTACCGGGACAGGGGTTGGCTACACCTTC. Translating it yields CASSLRTGTGVGYTF.

As concerns this clonotype: It may be a read error: a sequence one base away is much more abundant. The V and J genes are TRBV12-3 or TRBV12-4 and TRBJ2-3; D is possibly TRBD1 or TRBD2 (5 bases each). The CDR3 runs 16 residues. CDR3 DNA sequence: TGTGCCGGCAGTTTCCTCCTAGGGTGGGGGTCGGATACGCAGTATTTT. Protein product: CAGSFLLGWGSDTQYF.

Many counts were recorded for this clonotype. The V and J genes are TRBV20-1 and TRBJ1-1, with D maybe TRBD1 (5 bases). The germline V gene encodes CDR1 DFQATT and CDR2 SNEGSKA (reference sequence). The CDR3 loop spans 15 amino acids. Between the trimmed V and J ends, which lost 0 bases and 3 bases, there was a span of 14 bases. The CDR3 reads CSARDRLDRYTEAFF. The CDR3 nucleotides are TGCAGTGCTAGAGACCGACTCGACAGATACACTGAAGCTTTCTTT.

This clonotype was observed at least ten times. This chain links TRBV5-5 with TRBJ2-5, with 7 bases identical to TRBD2. Germline lookup yields CDR1 SGHKS and CDR2 YYEKEE (reference sequence). V gave up 5 bases and J gave up 1 base; unmatched junction bases: 5. The CDR3 length is 14 residues. CDR3 in DNA: TGTGCCAGCAGTCCAGGACTAGTCCAAGAGACCCAGTACTTC. This encodes CASSPGLVQETQYF. The full variable domain, in which reference TRBV5-5 and TRBJ2-5 provide the parts outside the CDR3, is DAGVTQSPTHLIKTRGQQVTLRCSPISGHKSVSWYQQVLGQGPQFIFQYYEKEERGRGNFPDRFSARQFPNYSSELNVNALLLGDSALYLCASSPGLVQETQYFGPGTRLLVL.

The chain combines TRBV5-1 with TRBJ1-2; 9 bases align to TRBD1. Germline loops: CDR1 SGHRS, CDR2 YFSETQ. The CDR3 is 14 amino acids. With 2 bases clipped from V and 4 bases from J, the junction kept 3 bases outside the gene matches. The CDR3 loop is CASSFTGGGYGYTF. DNA of the CDR3: TGCGCCAGCAGCTTCACAGGGGGCGGCTATGGCTACACCTTC.

The genes are TRBV20-1 and TRBJ2-3; TRBD2 aligns across 7 bases. The germline V gene has CDR1 DFQATT and CDR2 SNEGSKA (reference sequence). The CDR3 runs to 20 residues. V lost 3 bases and J lost 4; bases outside the gene matches: 25. CDR3 bases: TGCAGTGCTAGGTCAACCCGCGGACTAGGTTTGACGCGTTTCGCAGATACGCAGTATTTT. It codes for CSARSTRGLGLTRFADTQYF.